This T cell receptor (beta chain) was observed in a study of blood T cell repertoires in COVID-19. Study information: The samples span acute and convalescent COVID-19 from the United States, Italy and Spain. T cells, B-cell-depleted T cells, or PBMCs provided the cDNA or gDNA that served as material.

A few counts support this clone. Other DNA sequences within the sample encode an identical CDR3. Germline CDR1 is MDHEN and CDR2 is SYDVKM. The length of the CDR3 is 13 residues. The V end lost 2 bases, the J end lost 6 bases, and 10 bases lay between the germline ends. Per the authors' pipeline: Counts of nucleated cells, estimated from reference gene primer amplification, were obtained. TCRdb's copy holds only in-frame clones and misses some; the assay was immunoSEQ multiplex PCR. D and trimming come from the DNA, and the V and J calls and clone size come from that table. The sample records about 68,000 clones, 79% being singletons.

The chain carries TRBV28 and TRBJ1-2; D is possibly TRBD1 (5 bases). This TCR was sampled from a woman in her fifties or sixties with acute or convalescent COVID-19. The sample consisted of peripheral blood. In DNA form, the CDR3 reads TGTGCCAGCAGTTTAGGGACTGGGAATGGCTACACCTTC. It encodes CASSLGTGNGYTF.